This T cell receptor beta chain was captured in a study of T cell responses to AZD1222 COVID-19 vaccine. Study results and limitations: CD4 TCRs linked to vaccination spanned spike, dominating at 160-218 and 743-854. The sample set comprised mostly white British donors with more females, and clonal diversity was possibly underestimated.

This table comes from immunoSEQ multiplex PCR, and its TCRdb copy is limited to in-frame clones, with some not included. The sample records about 140,000 clones, about four fifths being singletons. This clone was counted between two and nine times. Its antigen is still unknown. This CDR3 region has 12 residues. Trimming removed 0 bases from V and 13 bases from J, with 9 bases in between. CDR1 and CDR2 from the germline V gene are LGHDT and YNNKEL (reference sequence). The sequencing here drew on peripheral blood, taken on day 0 of AZD1222 vaccination. The chain carries TRBV3-1 (or the pseudogene TRBV3-2) and TRBJ1-4; D is perhaps TRBD1 (6 bases). This TCR was sampled from an adult in good health. The CDR3 is CASSQEGGRLFF. The CDR3 region has the DNA TGTGCCAGCAGCCAAGAAGGGGGTCGACTGTTTTTT.